One sample yielded the 27 T cell receptor beta chains listed below, sequenced in a study of CD8+CD57+ T cells in acquired aplastic anemia. Genomic DNA, serving as template, underwent TCR beta VDJ and CDR3 profiling. Each CDR3 protein gets one entry after TCRdb re-called the reads with MiXCR. The sample includes just over 400,000 distinct CDR3 sequences, roughly 68% of them seen just once. Specimen: sorted CD4+, CD8+, or CD8+CD57+ T cells (not recorded which) from PBMCs. These receptors all stem from a human donor in good health, serving as a control.

This chain joins TRBV7-2 and TRBJ2-7; D may be TRBD1 or TRBD2 (5 bases each). Germline assignment: CDR1 SGHTA and CDR2 FQGNSA. The CDR3 extends over 15 amino acids. V was shortened by 4 bases and J by 13 bases, with 26 bases between the two germline ends. The CDR3: CASSSRDVTYEQYYF. The CDR3 coding sequence is TGTGCCAGCAGCTCCCGGGACGTCACCTACGAGCAGTACTACTTC.

This clonotype was observed many times. The CDR3, as DNA: TGCAGTGCCATACCCAAGAAGGAAGCTTTCTTT. Amino acids: CSAIPKKEAFF. The chain joins TRBV20-1 to TRBJ1-1; D remains ambiguous. Germline CDR1 DFQATT, CDR2 SNEGSKA (reference sequence). The CDR3 runs 11 residues. V lost 6 bases and J 8 bases, leaving 13 bases between the germline ends.

Regarding this clonotype: One end of the junction varies from germline; a read error may be responsible. The chain links TRBV5-1 to TRBJ1-4, with 7 bases fitting TRBD1. Germline V gene data show CDR1 as SGHRS and CDR2 as YFSETQ. This CDR3 region has 15 residues. In nucleotides, the CDR3 is TGTGCCAGCAGCACAGGGGTGAACACAAATGAAAAACTGTTTTTT. This gives the protein CASSTGVNTNEKLFF.

V usage is TRBV7-9 and J usage is TRBJ2-1; D remains ambiguous. CDR3 length equals 13 residues. Trimming cost V 1 base and J 8 bases, with 9 bases left between them. From germline, CDR1 is SEHNR and CDR2 FQNEAQ (reference sequence). The CDR3 sequence is CASSLGLEHEQFF. Here the CDR3 DNA reads TGTGCCAGCAGCTTAGGACTGGAGCATGAGCAGTTCTTC.

As concerns this clonotype: At one end the junction does not follow the germline gene, possibly because of a read error. This rearrangement joins TRBV7-3 to TRBJ1-1; D unresolved. Germline V gene sequence: CDR1 SGHTA, CDR2 FQGTGA. The CDR3 runs 13 residues. DNA for the CDR3: TGTGCCAGCAGGGTACAGCGGGAGACTGAAGCTTCCTTT. Translating gives CASRVQRETEASF.

This clonotype was picked up a small number of times. The chain is built from TRBV10-3 and TRBJ2-1; 9 bases map to TRBD2. This CDR3 region has 17 residues. Germline trimming cut 3 bases from V and 6 bases from J; bases unmatched to any gene: 12. In germline, CDR1 is ENHRY, CDR2 SYGVKD. Written as DNA, the CDR3 is TGTGCCATCAGTGATGGGAGAGCGGGGGGAAAGGGCAATGAGCAGTTCTTC. Translated, it gives CAISDGRAGGKGNEQFF.

Note on this clonotype: Because the CDR3 is missing its conserved closing phenylalanine or tryptophan, this is likely a read error. It is unclear where the CDR3 begins or ends on the DNA, so no DNA is shown, and the CDR3 is as TCRdb lists it. The rearrangement uses TRBV2 and TRBJ2-1; TRBD1 reflects the table's D call only, with no check against the DNA. The CDR3 has 15 amino acids, counting both end residues. Germline V gene sequence: CDR1 SNHLY, CDR2 FYNNEI. The CDR3: CASSSDTGGETEYFL.

In the case of this clonotype: A much larger clone differs from this one at a single base, so this may be a read error. The V and J genes are TRBV7-2 and TRBJ1-1; D may be TRBD1 (5 bases). Germline V gene data show CDR1 as SGHTA and CDR2 as FQGNSA. The CDR3 length is 14 residues. This CDR3 reads CASSQEAGPTKAFF. CDR3 nucleotide sequence: TGCGCCAGCAGCCAAGAAGCAGGGCCCACTAAAGCTTTCTTT. The variable domain in full, with the rest retrieved from reference TRBV7-2 and TRBJ1-1, is GAGVSQSPSNKVTEKGKDVELRCDPISGHTALYWYRQSLGQGLEFLIYFQGNSAPDKSGLPSDRFSAERTGGSVSTLTIQRTQQEDSAVYLCASSQEAGPTKAFFGQGTRLTVV.

In its sample, this clonotype was seen a few times. Germline and junction disagree at one end, which may indicate a read error. The CDR3 nucleotides read TGCGCCAGCAGCTCGGGTCAGGGAAATTCACCCCACCACTTT. Translation: CASSSGQGNSPHHF. The rearrangement links TRBV7-3 to TRBJ1-6; D might be TRBD1 (5 bases). The CDR3 extends over 14 amino acids. Germline V gene lookup returns CDR1 SGHTA and CDR2 FQGTGA.

This clonotype was counted only a few times. The gene calls are TRBV6-2 or TRBV6-3 and TRBJ1-3, with 12 nucleotides matching TRBD1. With V trimmed by 5 bases and J by 4 bases, 12 bases remained unmatched. Germline CDR1 is MNHEY and CDR2 is SVGEGT. This CDR3 has 18 amino acids. CDR3 in DNA: TGTGCCAGCAGTACATACTCGGGACAGGGGGCGGGAGGAAACACCATATATTTT. Its protein product is CASSTYSGQGAGGNTIYF.

The chain has TRBV2 and TRBJ1-6; D gene uncertain. The CDR3 covers 13 residues. CDR1 is SNHLY and CDR2 is FYNNEI in the germline V gene. The CDR3 region is CSSSEATVGTLHF. The CDR3 DNA follows: TGTAGCAGCAGTGAAGCCACCGTCGGGACCCTCCACTTT. The full variable domain, completed using reference TRBV2 and TRBJ1-6, is EPEVTQTPSHQVTQMGQEVILRCVPISNHLYFYWYRQILGQKVEFLVSFYNNEISEKSEIFDDQFSVERPDGSNFTLKIRSTKLEDSAMYFCSSSEATVGTLHFGNGTRLTVT.

On this clonotype itself: The junction shows a germline mismatch at one end, possibly a read error. V and J are TRBV7-2 and TRBJ2-1, with D possibly TRBD2 on 5 matching bases. Germline-derived CDR1 and CDR2 are SGHTA and FQGNSA. There are 14 residues in the CDR3. The CDR3 region is CASSLRTRAGAEEF. DNA for the CDR3: TGTGCCAGCAGCTTAAGAACTAGGGCTGGTGCAGAAGAGTTC.

The table lists this clonotype with a few counts. The rearrangement uses TRBV19 and TRBJ1-1; TRBD1 aligns across 8 bases. This CDR3 contains 13 residues. Germline CDR1 reads LNHDA; CDR2 reads SQIVND (reference sequence). Trimming removed 7 bases from V and 11 bases from J; junction bases left unmatched: 12. The CDR3 DNA sequence: TGTGCCAGTACCTATATGACAGGGGTCGACGCTTTCTTT. Protein product: CASTYMTGVDAFF.

The V and J genes are TRBV9 and TRBJ1-2, with a weak D call TRBD1 (5 bases). Trimming shortened V by 0 bases and J by 12 bases, and 21 bases separated the two germline ends. Germline V lookup: CDR1 SGDLS, CDR2 YYNGEE. CDR3 length equals 15 residues. DNA for the CDR3: TGTGCCAGCAGCGTAGACCGGCGGGGACGCTATTACAACACCTTC. Its protein is CASSVDRRGRYYNTF.

V and J are TRBV20-1 and TRBJ2-5; D might be TRBD1 or TRBD2, each matching 6 bases. The CDR3 runs 16 residues. The germline V gene has CDR1 DFQATT and CDR2 SNEGSKA (reference sequence). Trimming stripped 1 base from V and 5 bases from J, with 20 bases between. The CDR3 here is CSARGGAGLVRETQYF. CDR3 bases: TGCAGTGCTAGAGGGGGGGCGGGGCTAGTGAGGGAGACCCAGTACTTC.

This chain joins TRBV5-8 and TRBJ2-7; D gene unclear. Looked up from germline, CDR1 is SGHTS and CDR2 is YDEGEE. Trimming shortened V by 2 bases and J by 4 bases, and 7 bases separated the two germline ends. The CDR3 is 12 residues long. The CDR3 sequence is CASSFRPYEQYF. DNA of the CDR3: TGTGCCAGCAGCTTCCGGCCTTACGAGCAGTACTTC.

This sequence joins TRBV10-3 and TRBJ2-1; maybe TRBD2 (5 bases). In germline, CDR1 is ENHRY, CDR2 SYGVKD. Trimming took 6 bases from V and 7 from J, leaving 13 bases between them. The CDR3 is 13 amino acids. The CDR3 nucleotides read TGTGCCATCAGGCCCAGGACGGGGAATGAGCAGTTCTTC. Translation: CAIRPRTGNEQFF.

The chain uses TRBV7-3 and TRBJ1-6; tentatively, D is TRBD1 (5 bases). CDR1 and CDR2 (germline): SGHTA, FQGTGA. The V and J ends lost 5 bases and 16 bases respectively, with 24 bases between them. The length of the CDR3 is 15 residues. The CDR3 nucleotides are TGTGCCAGCAGCCCACACAGGCAGGTACGAGCAGTACTCCACTTT. Encoded protein: CASSPHRQVRAVLHF. Variable domain in full (rest from reference TRBV7-3 and TRBJ1-6): GAGVSQTPSNKVTEKGKYVELRCDPISGHTALYWYRQSLGQGPEFLIYFQGTGAADDSGLPNDRFFAVRPEGSVSTLKIQRTERGDSAVYLCASSPHRQVRAVLHFGNGTRLTVT.

This clonotype has only a few counts. The chain combines TRBV7-2 with TRBJ2-7; TRBD2 is a possible D gene (6 bases). V lost 1 base to trimming and J lost 1 base, with 11 bases between them. CDR1 and CDR2 (germline): SGHTA, FQGNSA. The CDR3 spans 15 residues. The CDR3 bases are TGTGCCAGCAGCTTAGGCGTCGGGGGTTCCTACGAGCAGTACGTC. Protein sequence: CASSLGVGGSYEQYV.

The chain uses TRBV20-1 and TRBJ1-4; D perhaps matches TRBD1 (5 bases). There are 12 residues in the CDR3. Germline V gene data show CDR1 as DFQATT and CDR2 as SNEGSKA (reference sequence). As DNA, the CDR3 is TGCAGCGTCAGGGTGGGATACGAAAAACTGTTTTTT. It yields the protein CSVRVGYEKLFF.

This clonotype appeared many times. This chain uses TRBV7-8 with TRBJ2-7; D unresolved. CDR1 is SGHVS and CDR2 is FQNEAQ in the germline V gene. The CDR3 loop spans 12 amino acids. Trimming stripped 8 bases from V and 5 bases from J, with 13 bases between. The CDR3 DNA reads as TGTGCCAGCTCGCTACAGAACGACGAGCAGTACTTC. Amino acids: CASSLQNDEQYF. The variable domain in full, with the rest retrieved from reference TRBV7-8 and TRBJ2-7, is GAGVSQSPRYKVAKRGQDVALRCDPISGHVSLFWYQQALGQGPEFLTYFQNEAQLDKSGLPSDRFFAERPEGSVSTLKIQRTQQEDSAVYLCASSLQNDEQYFGPGTRLTVT.

The V call is TRBV20-1, the J call TRBJ1-1; D gene uncertain. V dropped 0 bases and J dropped 3 bases, with 14 bases sitting between them. CDR1 and CDR2 from the germline V gene are DFQATT and SNEGSKA (reference sequence). The CDR3 has 15 amino acids. Here the CDR3 reads CSARDRTSGDTEAFF. In DNA, the CDR3 is TGCAGTGCTAGAGACAGGACTAGCGGCGACACTGAAGCTTTCTTT.

The gene calls are TRBV9 and TRBJ1-2; D remains unclear. CDR1 and CDR2 (germline): SGDLS, YYNGEE. The V end lost 4 bases, the J end lost 10 bases, and 23 bases lay between the germline ends. The CDR3 covers 15 residues. The CDR3 protein is CASSTELAVYQDYTF. The DNA of the CDR3 is TGTGCCAGCAGCACAGAATTAGCAGTGTACCAAGACTACACCTTC.

The chain recombines TRBV10-3 with TRBJ2-3; the D is unclear. The V end lost 10 bases, the J end lost 5 bases, and 10 bases lay between the germline ends. CDR3 length: 11 amino acids. In germline, CDR1 is ENHRY, CDR2 SYGVKD. The CDR3 nucleotides are TGTGCCACCAAGTTTGGAGATACGCAGTATTTT. This codes for CATKFGDTQYF.

Details on this clonotype: It is likely a read error, because the conserved phenylalanine at the end of the CDR3 is missing. It is unclear where the CDR3 begins or ends on the DNA, so no DNA is shown, and the CDR3 is as TCRdb lists it. The chain joins TRBV10-3 to TRBJ2-7; no DNA check was done on the table's D call, TRBD2. With termini counted, the CDR3 has 15 amino acids. From germline, CDR1 is ENHRY and CDR2 SYGVKD. This CDR3 is CAISVGPAEWRTLYC.

Remarks on this clonotype: The conserved phenylalanine or tryptophan normally closing the CDR3 is absent here, so this likely arose from a read error. The DNA is left out, because the CDR3 cannot be placed on it with certainty; the CDR3 is given as TCRdb lists it. This chain joins TRBV12-3 or TRBV12-4 and TRBJ1-1. The CDR3 has 8 residues if both end residues are counted. CDR3 protein: CASRSTIR.

Regarding this clonotype: At one of its ends the junction is not consistent with the germline gene, which may arise from a read error. This chain connects TRBV11-2 to TRBJ1-5, with 7 bases aligning to TRBD1. Germline CDR1 and CDR2: SGHAT and FQNNGV. CDR3 length: 13 residues. The CDR3 sequence is CASSLQGGQPKHF. CDR3 nucleotides: TGTGCCAGCAGCTTACAGGGGGGTCAGCCCAAGCATTTT.